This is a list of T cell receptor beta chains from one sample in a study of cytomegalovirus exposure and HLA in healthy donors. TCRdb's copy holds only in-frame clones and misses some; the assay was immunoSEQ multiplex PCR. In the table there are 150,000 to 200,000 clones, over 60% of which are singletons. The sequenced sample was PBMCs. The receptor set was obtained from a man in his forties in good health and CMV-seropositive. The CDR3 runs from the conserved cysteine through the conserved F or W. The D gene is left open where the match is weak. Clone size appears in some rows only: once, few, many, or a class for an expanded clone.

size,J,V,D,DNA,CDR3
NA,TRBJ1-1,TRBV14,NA,TGTGCCAGCAGCCCGTCCCTAAACACTGAAGCTTTCTTT,CASSPSLNTEAFF
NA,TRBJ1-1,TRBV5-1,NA,TGCGCCAGCAGCCCCGGAGAGGCCTCGACTGAAGCTTTCTTT,CASSPGEASTEAFF
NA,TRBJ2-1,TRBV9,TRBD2,TGTGCCAGCAGCCCCCGTAGCGGGAGGGCCCCGAGGAATGAGCAGTTCTTC,CASSPRSGRAPRNEQFF
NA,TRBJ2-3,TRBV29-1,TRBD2,TGCAGCGTTGAACCTAGCGGGAGTGGTACAGATACGCAGTATTTT,CSVEPSGSGTDTQYF
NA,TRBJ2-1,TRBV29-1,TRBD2,TGCAGCGTTGAGGCCCGCGGGAGGGGCAATGAGCAGTTCTTC,CSVEARGRGNEQFF
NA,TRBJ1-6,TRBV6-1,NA,TGTGCCAGCAGTGAATGGGGTGGGGCGAGCTCCTATAATTCACCCCTCCACTTT,CASSEWGGASSYNSPLHF
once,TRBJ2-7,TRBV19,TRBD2,TGTGCCAGTAGGACTAGCGGGAGGGTGAACGAGCAGTACTTC,CASRTSGRVNEQYF
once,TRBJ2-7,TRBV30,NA,TGTGCCTGGAGTGTACAGGGTGCTAGAGAGCAGTACTTC,CAWSVQGAREQYF
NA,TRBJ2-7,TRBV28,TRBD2,TGTGCCAGCAGTTCCCAGCAAGCGGGAGTAGGGAACGAGCAGTACTTC,CASSSQQAGVGNEQYF
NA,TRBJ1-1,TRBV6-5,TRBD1,TGTGCCAGCAGACGGGACAGGGACACTGAAGCTTTCTTT,CASRRDRDTEAFF
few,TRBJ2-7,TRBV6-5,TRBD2,TGTGCCAGCAGTTACGCGACTAGCGGGATACGCGAGCAGTACTTC,CASSYATSGIREQYF
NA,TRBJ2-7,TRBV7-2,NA,TGTGCCAGCAGCTTCTCCGGTTCCCCGACCTACGAGCAGTACTTC,CASSFSGSPTYEQYF
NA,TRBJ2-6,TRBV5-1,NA,TGCGCCAGCAGCGTAGGGACAGCGGGTAACTCTGGGGCCAACGTCCTGACTTTC,CASSVGTAGNSGANVLTF
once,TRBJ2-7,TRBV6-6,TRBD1,TGTGCCAGCAGCTCTGGGACAGGGCCGTACTTC,CASSSGTGPYF
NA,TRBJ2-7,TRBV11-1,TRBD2,TGTGCCAGCAGGGGGACTAGCAACGAGCAGTACTTC,CASRGTSNEQYF
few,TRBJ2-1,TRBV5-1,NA,TGCGCCAGCAGGGAAGGAGGGGGCTACAATCAGCAGTTCTTC,CASREGGGYNQQFF
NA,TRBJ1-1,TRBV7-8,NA,TGTGCCAGCAGCTTATGGTTTTTCGGGAGCCCGAACACTGAAGCTTTCTTT,CASSLWFFGSPNTEAFF
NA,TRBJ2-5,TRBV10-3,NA,TGTGCCACCCGGACAGTTATTCAAGAGACCCAGTACTTC,CATRTVIQETQYF
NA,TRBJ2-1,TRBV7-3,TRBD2,TGTGCCAGCAGCTTAGATAGCGGGACTAACAATGAGCAGTTCTTC,CASSLDSGTNNEQFF
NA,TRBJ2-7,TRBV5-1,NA,TGCGCCAGCAGCTCCGGACAGGAGGGTACGGGGGAGCAGTACTTC,CASSSGQEGTGEQYF
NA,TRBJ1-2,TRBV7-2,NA,TGTGCCAGCAGCTCGACCGGGACACTAATAGTATGGCGAGGAACCTTC,CASSSTGTLIVWRGTF
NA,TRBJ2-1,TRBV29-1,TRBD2,TGCAGCGCTGGGACTAGCGGGGGAGAGCAGTTCTTC,CSAGTSGGEQFF
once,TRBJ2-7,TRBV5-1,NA,TGCGCCAGCAGTGTGCTGACTAGTTACGAGCAGTACTTC,CASSVLTSYEQYF
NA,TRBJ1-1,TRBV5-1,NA,TGCGCCAGCAGCTTGGGAGTCACAGCTAACACTGAAGCTTTCTTT,CASSLGVTANTEAFF
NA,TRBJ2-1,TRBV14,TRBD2,TGTGCCAGCAGCCTCGGGGCTAGCGGGAGGAGGTACAATGAGCAGTTCTTC,CASSLGASGRRYNEQFF
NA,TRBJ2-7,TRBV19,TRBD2,TGTGCCAGTAGTACTAGCGGCTACGAGCAGTACTTC,CASSTSGYEQYF
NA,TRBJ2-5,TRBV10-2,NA,TGCGCCAGCGGTGGACAGCAAGAGACCCAGTACTTC,CASGGQQETQYF
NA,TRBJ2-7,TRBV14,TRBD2,TGTGCCAGCAGCCTAGGGACTAGCGGGAGGGCCCGAGAGCAGTACTTC,CASSLGTSGRAREQYF
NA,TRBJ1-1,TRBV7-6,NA,TGTGCCAGCAGTTCCCTTAATCCGGGGAGCGTCACTGAAGCTTTCTTT,CASSSLNPGSVTEAFF
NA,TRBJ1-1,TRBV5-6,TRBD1,TGTGCCAGCAGCTCTGGACAGGAGATACCTGAAGCTTTCTTT,CASSSGQEIPEAFF
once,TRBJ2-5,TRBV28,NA,TGTGCCAGCAGGAGGACAGTGGAAGAGACCCAGTACTTC,CASRRTVEETQYF
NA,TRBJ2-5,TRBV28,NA,TGTGCCAGCGGACTACTGTACCAAGAGACCCAGTACTTC,CASGLLYQETQYF
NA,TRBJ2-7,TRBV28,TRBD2,TGTGCCAGCAGTTTTGCAGCGGGAGCCTACGAGCAGTACTTC,CASSFAAGAYEQYF
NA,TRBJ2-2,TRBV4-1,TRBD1,TGCGCCAGCAGCCAAGATCTGGACAGGGGGACCGGGGAGCTGTTTTTT,CASSQDLDRGTGELFF
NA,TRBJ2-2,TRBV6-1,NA,TGTGCCAGTGTGACTGGTTTCGCCGGGGAGCTGTTTTTT,CASVTGFAGELFF
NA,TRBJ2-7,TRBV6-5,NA,TGTGCCAGCAGTTACTCGGCGGGCAGCTCCTACGAGCAGTACTTC,CASSYSAGSSYEQYF
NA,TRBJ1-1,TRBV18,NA,TGTGCCAGCTCCCCCGGGCCGGGGGCTTTCTTT,CASSPGPGAFF
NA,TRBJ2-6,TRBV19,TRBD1,TGTGCCAGTAGGGACAGGAGCCGCTCTGGGGCCAACGTCCTGACTTTC,CASRDRSRSGANVLTF
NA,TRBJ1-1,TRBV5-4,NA,TGTGCCAGCAGCCTCCCCGATCCCGCGGGGAACACTGAAGCTTTCTTT,CASSLPDPAGNTEAFF
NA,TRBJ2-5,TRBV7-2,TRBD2,TGTGCCAGCAGTACTAGCGGCCAAGAGACCCAGTACTTC,CASSTSGQETQYF
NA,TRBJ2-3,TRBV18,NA,TGTGCCAGCTCACCAACCACAGGGACCCCGTCCACAGATACGCAGTATTTT,CASSPTTGTPSTDTQYF
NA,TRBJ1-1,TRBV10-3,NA,TGTGCCATCAGTGCCAGGGATGGCACTGAAGCTTTCTTT,CAISARDGTEAFF
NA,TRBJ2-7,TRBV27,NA,TGTGCCAGCAGTAACCTCTATGACGAGCAGTACTTC,CASSNLYDEQYF
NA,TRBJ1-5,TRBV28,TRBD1,TGTGCCAGCAGTTCGCGGACAGGGGGCTTTAATCAGCCCCAGCATTTT,CASSSRTGGFNQPQHF
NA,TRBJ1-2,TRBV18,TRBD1,TGTGCCAGCTCGCCGGACAGGGCGTCCCTCTATGGCTACACCTTC,CASSPDRASLYGYTF
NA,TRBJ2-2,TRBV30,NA,TGTGCCTGGAGTGTAGGGAGAACCGGGGAGCTGTTTTTT,CAWSVGRTGELFF
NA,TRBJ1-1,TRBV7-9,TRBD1,TGTGCCAGCAGCTTGTGGGACAGAAGCACTGAAGCTTTCTTT,CASSLWDRSTEAFF
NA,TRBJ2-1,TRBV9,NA,TGTGCCAGCAGCGCACGAGGGAATGAGCAGTTCTTC,CASSARGNEQFF
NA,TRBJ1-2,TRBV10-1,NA,TGCGCCAGCAGTGAGGCACAGGCCTATGGCTACACCTTC,CASSEAQAYGYTF
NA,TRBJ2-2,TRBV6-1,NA,TGTGCCAGCAGGGAGCAGGGGAACACCGGGGAGCTGTTTTTT,CASREQGNTGELFF
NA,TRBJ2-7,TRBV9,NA,TGTGCCAGCAGCGTGCAGGGTGGGGAGCAGTACTTC,CASSVQGGEQYF
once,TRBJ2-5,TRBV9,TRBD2,TGTGCCAGCAGCGTGTCTAGCGGGAGCTTCGGGCAAGAGACCCAGTACTTC,CASSVSSGSFGQETQYF
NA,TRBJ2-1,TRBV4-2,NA,TGTGCCAGCAGCCAAGATCTTAGCTCCTACAATGAGCAGTTCTTC,CASSQDLSSYNEQFF